This TCR beta chain stems from a study of STAT5B mutations in CD4+ large granular lymphocyte leukemia. Germline V gene data show CDR1 as SGDLS and CDR2 as YYNGEE. The CDR3 extends over 15 amino acids. After removal of 0 bases from V and 7 bases from J, the junction contained 4 bases not matched to a gene. The protocol was immunoSEQ multiplex PCR, while the TCRdb copy is restricted to in-frame clones and leaves out a portion. The sample has about 38,000 clones, around 72% seen once. The chain uses TRBV9 and TRBJ1-4; 9 nucleotides agree with TRBD1. The sample was CD4+ T cells from blood buffy coats. This receptor was taken from a human donor in good health. In DNA form, the CDR3 reads TGTGCCAGCAGCGTAGCAGGACAGGGGTTTGAAAAACTGTTTTTT. It is translated as CASSVAGQGFEKLFF.